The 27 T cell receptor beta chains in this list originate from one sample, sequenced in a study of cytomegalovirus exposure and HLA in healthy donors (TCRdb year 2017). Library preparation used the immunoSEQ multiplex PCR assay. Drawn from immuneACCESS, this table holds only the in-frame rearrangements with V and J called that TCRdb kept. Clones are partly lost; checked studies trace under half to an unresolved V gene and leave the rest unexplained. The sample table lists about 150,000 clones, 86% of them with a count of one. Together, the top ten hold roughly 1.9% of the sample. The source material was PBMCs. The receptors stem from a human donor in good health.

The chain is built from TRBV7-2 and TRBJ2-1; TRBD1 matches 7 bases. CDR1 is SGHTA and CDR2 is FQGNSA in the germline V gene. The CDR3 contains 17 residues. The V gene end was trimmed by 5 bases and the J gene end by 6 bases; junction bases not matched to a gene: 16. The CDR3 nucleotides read TGTGCCAGCAGCACAAAAAGGGACAGTCTACGGCGCAATGAGCAGTTCTTC. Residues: CASSTKRDSLRRNEQFF.

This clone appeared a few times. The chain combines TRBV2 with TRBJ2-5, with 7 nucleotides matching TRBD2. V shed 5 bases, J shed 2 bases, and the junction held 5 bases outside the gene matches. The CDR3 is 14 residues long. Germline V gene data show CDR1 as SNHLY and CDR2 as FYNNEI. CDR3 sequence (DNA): TGTGCCAGCAGTAGGGAGGGGAATCAAGAGACCCAGTACTTC. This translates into CASSREGNQETQYF.

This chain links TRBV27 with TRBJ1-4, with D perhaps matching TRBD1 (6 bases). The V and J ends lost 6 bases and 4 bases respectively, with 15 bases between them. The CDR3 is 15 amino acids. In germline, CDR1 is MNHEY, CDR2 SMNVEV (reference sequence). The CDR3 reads CASRARQANNEKLFF. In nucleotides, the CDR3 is TGTGCCAGCAGAGCAAGACAGGCTAATAATGAAAAACTGTTTTTT.

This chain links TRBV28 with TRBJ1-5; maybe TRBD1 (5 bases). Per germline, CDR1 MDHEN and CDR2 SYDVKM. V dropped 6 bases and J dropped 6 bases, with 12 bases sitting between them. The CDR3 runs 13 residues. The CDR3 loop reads CASSLGGSQPQHF. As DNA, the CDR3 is TGTGCCAGCAGCTTGGGGGGGTCTCAGCCCCAGCATTTT.

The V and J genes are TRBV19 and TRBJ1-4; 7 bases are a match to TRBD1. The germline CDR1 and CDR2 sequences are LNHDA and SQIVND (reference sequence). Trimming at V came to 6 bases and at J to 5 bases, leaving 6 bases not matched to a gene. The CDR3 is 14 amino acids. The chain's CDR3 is CASSPEGANEKLFF. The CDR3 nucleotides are TGTGCCAGTAGCCCGGAGGGGGCGAATGAAAAACTGTTTTTT.

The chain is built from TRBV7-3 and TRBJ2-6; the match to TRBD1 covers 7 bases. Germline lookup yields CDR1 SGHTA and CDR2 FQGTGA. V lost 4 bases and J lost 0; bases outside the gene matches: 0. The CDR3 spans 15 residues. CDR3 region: CASSSGGSGANVLTF. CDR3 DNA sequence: TGTGCCAGCAGCTCAGGGGGCTCTGGGGCCAACGTCCTGACTTTC.

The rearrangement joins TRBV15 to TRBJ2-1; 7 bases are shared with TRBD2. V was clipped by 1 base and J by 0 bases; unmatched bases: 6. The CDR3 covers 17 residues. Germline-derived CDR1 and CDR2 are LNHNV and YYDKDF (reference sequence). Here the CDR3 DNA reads TGTGCCACCAGCAGAGGGGCTAGCGGTTTCTCCTACAATGAGCAGTTCTTC. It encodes CATSRGASGFSYNEQFF.

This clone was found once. The CDR3 coding sequence is TGTGCCAGCACTTATTCCCCGGGCTACAATGAGCAGTTCTTC. Encoded protein: CASTYSPGYNEQFF. This chain connects TRBV28 to TRBJ2-1; D is unclear. V lost 7 bases to trimming and J lost 3 bases, with 13 bases between them. From germline, CDR1 is MDHEN and CDR2 SYDVKM. This CDR3 spans 14 amino acids.

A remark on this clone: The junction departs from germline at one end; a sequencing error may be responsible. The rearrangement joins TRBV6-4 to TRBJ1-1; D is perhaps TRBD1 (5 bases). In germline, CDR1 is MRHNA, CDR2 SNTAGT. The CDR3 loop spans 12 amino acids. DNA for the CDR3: TGTGCCAGCAGGGGGGGGAACGCTGAAGCTTTCTTT. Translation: CASRGGNAEAFF.

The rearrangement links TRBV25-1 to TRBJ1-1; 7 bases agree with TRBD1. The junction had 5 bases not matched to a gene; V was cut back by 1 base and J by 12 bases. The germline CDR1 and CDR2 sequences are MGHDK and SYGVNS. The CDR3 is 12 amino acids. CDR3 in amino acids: CASSEFQGETFF. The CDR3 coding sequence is TGTGCCAGCAGTGAATTTCAGGGGGAAACTTTCTTT.

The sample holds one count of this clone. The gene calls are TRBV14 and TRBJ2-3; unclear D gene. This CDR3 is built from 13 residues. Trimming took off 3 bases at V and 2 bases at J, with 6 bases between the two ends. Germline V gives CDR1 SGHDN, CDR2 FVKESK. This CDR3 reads CASSHTVTDTQYF. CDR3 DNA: TGTGCCAGCAGCCACACGGTCACAGATACGCAGTATTTT.

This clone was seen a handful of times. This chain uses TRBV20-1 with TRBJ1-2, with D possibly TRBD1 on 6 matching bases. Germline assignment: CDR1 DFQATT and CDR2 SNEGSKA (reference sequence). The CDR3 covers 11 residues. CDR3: CAAQGHYGYTF. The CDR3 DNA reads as TGCGCGGCCCAGGGGCACTATGGCTACACCTTC.

The DNA of the CDR3 is TGTGCCAGCAGCTTAGATTACAGGGGCGAGCAGTACTTC. Translating it yields CASSLDYRGEQYF. The rearrangement joins TRBV11-2 to TRBJ2-7, with TRBD1 identical over 7 bases. The CDR3 runs to 13 residues. The germline V gene has CDR1 SGHAT and CDR2 FQNNGV. Losses at the gene ends were 0 bases for V and 6 bases for J; bases not matched to a gene: 2.

CDR3 nucleotides: TGTGCCAGCAGCTTAGCGACAGGGAACAATGAGCAGTTCTTC. This encodes CASSLATGNNEQFF. V and J are TRBV7-9 and TRBJ2-1; 7 bases are a match to TRBD1. Unmatched junction bases numbered 1, after V lost 0 bases and J lost 5 bases. Per germline, CDR1 SEHNR and CDR2 FQNEAQ (reference sequence). This CDR3 spans 14 amino acids.

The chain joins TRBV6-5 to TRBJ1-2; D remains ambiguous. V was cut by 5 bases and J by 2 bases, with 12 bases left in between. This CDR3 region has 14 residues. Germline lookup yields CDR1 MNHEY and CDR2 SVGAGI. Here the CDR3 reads CASSLDGENYGYTF. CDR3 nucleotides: TGTGCCAGCAGTCTTGACGGAGAGAACTATGGCTACACCTTC.

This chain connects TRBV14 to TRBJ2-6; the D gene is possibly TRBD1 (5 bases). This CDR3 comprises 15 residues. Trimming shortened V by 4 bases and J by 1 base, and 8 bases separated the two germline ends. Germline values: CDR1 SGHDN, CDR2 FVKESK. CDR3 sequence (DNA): TGTGCCAGCAGCCCCAGGGTTTCTGGGGCCAACGTCCTGACTTTC. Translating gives CASSPRVSGANVLTF.

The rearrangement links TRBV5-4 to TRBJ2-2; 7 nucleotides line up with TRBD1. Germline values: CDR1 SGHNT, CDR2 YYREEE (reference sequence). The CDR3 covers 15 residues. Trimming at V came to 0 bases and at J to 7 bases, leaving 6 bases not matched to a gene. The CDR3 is CASSLGLDRVGELFF. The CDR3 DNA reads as TGTGCCAGCAGCTTGGGCCTCGACAGGGTCGGGGAGCTGTTTTTT.

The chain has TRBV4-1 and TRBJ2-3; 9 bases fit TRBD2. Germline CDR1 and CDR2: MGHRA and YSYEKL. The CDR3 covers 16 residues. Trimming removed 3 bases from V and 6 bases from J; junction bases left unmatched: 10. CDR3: CASSHGGRVYSDTQYF. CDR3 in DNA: TGCGCCAGCAGCCATGGCGGGAGGGTGTATTCGGATACGCAGTATTTT.

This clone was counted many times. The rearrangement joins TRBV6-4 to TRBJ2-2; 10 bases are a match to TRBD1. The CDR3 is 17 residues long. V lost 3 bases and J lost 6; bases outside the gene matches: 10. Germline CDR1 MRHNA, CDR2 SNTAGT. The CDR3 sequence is CASSEDGWTGGPGELFF. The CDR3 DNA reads TGTGCCAGCAGTGAAGATGGGTGGACAGGGGGACCCGGGGAGCTGTTTTTT.

CDR3 coding DNA: TGTGCCAGCAGCCCGGGGAACACTGAAGCTTTCTTT. This translates into CASSPGNTEAFF. The V call is TRBV9, the J call TRBJ1-1; no definite D call. Trimming took 4 bases from V and 1 from J, leaving 5 bases between them. The CDR3 covers 12 residues. Germline loops: CDR1 SGDLS, CDR2 YYNGEE.

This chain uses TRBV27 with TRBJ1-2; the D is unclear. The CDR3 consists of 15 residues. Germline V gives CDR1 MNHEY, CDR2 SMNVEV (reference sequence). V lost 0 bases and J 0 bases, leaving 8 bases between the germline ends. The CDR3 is CASSLSRSTNYGYTF. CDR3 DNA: TGTGCCAGCAGTTTATCCCGTAGCACTAACTATGGCTACACCTTC.

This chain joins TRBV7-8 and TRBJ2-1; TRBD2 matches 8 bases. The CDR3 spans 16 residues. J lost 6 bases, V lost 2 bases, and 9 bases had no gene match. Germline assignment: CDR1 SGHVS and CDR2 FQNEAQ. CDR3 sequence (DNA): TGTGCCAGCAGCTTAAGGAGGCTAGCGGGTCTCAATGAGCAGTTCTTC. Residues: CASSLRRLAGLNEQFF.

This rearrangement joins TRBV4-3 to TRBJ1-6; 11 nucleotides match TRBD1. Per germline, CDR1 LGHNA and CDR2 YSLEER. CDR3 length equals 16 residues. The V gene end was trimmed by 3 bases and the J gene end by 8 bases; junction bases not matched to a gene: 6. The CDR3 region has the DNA TGCGCCAGCAGCCAGCGGACAGGGGGCGGCTATTCACCCCTCCACTTT. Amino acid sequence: CASSQRTGGGYSPLHF.

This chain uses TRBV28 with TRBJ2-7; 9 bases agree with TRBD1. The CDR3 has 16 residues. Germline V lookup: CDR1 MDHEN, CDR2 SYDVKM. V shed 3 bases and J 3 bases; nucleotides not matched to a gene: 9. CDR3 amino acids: CASSLSSGTGRYEQYF. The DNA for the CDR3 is TGTGCCAGCAGTTTGTCCTCCGGGACAGGGCGCTACGAGCAGTACTTC.

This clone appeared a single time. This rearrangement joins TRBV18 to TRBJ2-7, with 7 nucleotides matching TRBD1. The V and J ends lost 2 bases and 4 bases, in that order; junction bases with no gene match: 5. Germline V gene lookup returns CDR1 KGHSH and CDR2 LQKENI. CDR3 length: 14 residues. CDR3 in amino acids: CASSPYRGEYEQYF. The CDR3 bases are TGTGCCAGCTCACCATACAGGGGAGAGTACGAGCAGTACTTC. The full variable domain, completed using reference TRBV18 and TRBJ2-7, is NAGVMQNPRHLVRRRGQEARLRCSPMKGHSHVYWYRQLPEEGLKFMVYLQKENIIDESGMPKERFSAEFPKEGPSILRIQQVVRGDSAAYFCASSPYRGEYEQYFGPGTRLTVT.

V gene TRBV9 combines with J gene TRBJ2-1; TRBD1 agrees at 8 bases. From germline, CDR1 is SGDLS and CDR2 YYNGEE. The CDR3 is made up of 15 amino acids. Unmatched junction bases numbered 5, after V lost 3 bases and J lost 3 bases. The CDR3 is CASSEKTGVYNEQFF. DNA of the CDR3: TGTGCCAGCAGCGAAAAGACAGGGGTCTACAATGAGCAGTTCTTC. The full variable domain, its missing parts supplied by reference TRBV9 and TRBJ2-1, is DSGVTQTPKHLITATGQRVTLRCSPRSGDLSVYWYQQSLDQGLQFLIQYYNGEERAKGNILERFSAQQFPDLHSELNLSSLELGDSALYFCASSEKTGVYNEQFFGPGTRLTVL.

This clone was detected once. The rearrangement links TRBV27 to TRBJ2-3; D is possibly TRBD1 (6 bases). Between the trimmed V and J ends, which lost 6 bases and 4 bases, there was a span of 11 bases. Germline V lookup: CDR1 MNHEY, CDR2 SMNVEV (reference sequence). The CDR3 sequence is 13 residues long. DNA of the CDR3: TGTGCCAGCAGCACAGGGTGGGCAGATACGCAGTATTTT. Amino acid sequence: CASSTGWADTQYF.